One sample yielded the 21 T cell receptor beta chains listed below, sequenced in a study of blood T cell repertoires in COVID-19. Profiled with immunoSEQ multiplex PCR; TCRdb holds only in-frame clones, not every one. The table records some 260,000 clones, about 80% of them present only once. What was sequenced was peripheral blood. The origin of the receptors is a woman older than 75 with acute or convalescent COVID-19.

This chain links TRBV19 with TRBJ2-7; 10 bases are shared with TRBD1. Trimming took 7 bases from V and 5 from J; bases not matched to a gene: 8. Germline assignment: CDR1 LNHDA and CDR2 SQIVND (reference sequence). This CDR3 has 14 residues. The CDR3 DNA reads as TGTGCCAGTACCACGACAGGGGGCCATCACGAGCAGTACTTC. Amino acids: CASTTTGGHHEQYF.

There are a few counts of this clone. The chain couples TRBV20-1 to TRBJ1-2; D not resolved. CDR1 DFQATT and CDR2 SNEGSKA come from the germline V gene (reference sequence). V was pared by 5 bases and J by 4 bases, with 8 bases between. The CDR3 length is 11 residues. This CDR3 is CSAPRFYGYTF. DNA of the CDR3: TGCAGTGCTCCACGGTTCTATGGCTACACCTTC.

The chain links TRBV2 to TRBJ1-2, with TRBD1 identical over 7 bases. This CDR3 region has 13 residues. CDR1 SNHLY and CDR2 FYNNEI come from the germline V gene. With V trimmed by 5 bases and J by 7 bases, 7 bases remained unmatched. CDR3 coding DNA: TGTGCCAGCAGTTCCCAGGGGGTCGGTGGCTACACCTTC. As protein: CASSSQGVGGYTF.

The CDR3 protein is CASSTGNTEAFF. CDR3 coding DNA: TGTGCCAGTTCAACAGGGAACACTGAAGCTTTCTTT. The chain carries TRBV6-5 and TRBJ1-1, with D possibly TRBD1 on 5 matching bases. The CDR3 loop spans 12 amino acids. V was trimmed by 9 bases and J by 1 base, leaving 9 bases between them. The germline CDR1 and CDR2 sequences are MNHEY and SVGAGI.

This chain joins TRBV25-1 and TRBJ2-2; 9 bases map to TRBD1. With 6 bases clipped from V and 13 bases from J, the junction kept 15 bases outside the gene matches. The CDR3 consists of 15 residues. The germline V gene encodes CDR1 MGHDK and CDR2 SYGVNS. This CDR3 reads CASRLQGADGTRLFF. For the CDR3, the DNA is TGTGCCAGCAGGTTACAGGGGGCGGATGGTACTAGGCTGTTTTTT.

The chain links TRBV5-1 to TRBJ2-6; 7 nucleotides match TRBD2. Germline CDR1 is SGHRS and CDR2 is YFSETQ. V lost 4 bases, J lost 0 bases, and 16 bases stayed unmatched. The CDR3 covers 20 residues. In nucleotides, the CDR3 is TGCGCCAGCAGCCCACGAGGGTGGCTAGCGGACTCCTCTGGGGCCAACGTCCTGACTTTC. This codes for CASSPRGWLADSSGANVLTF. The entire variable domain, with the rest obtained from reference TRBV5-1 and TRBJ2-6, is as follows: KAGVTQTPRYLIKTRGQQVTLSCSPISGHRSVSWYQQTPGQGLQFLFEYFSETQRNKGNFPGRFSGRQFSNSRSEMNVSTLELGDSALYLCASSPRGWLADSSGANVLTFGAGSRLTVL.

The V call is TRBV3-1 (or the pseudogene TRBV3-2), the J call TRBJ1-2; no firm D call. This CDR3 has 16 amino acids. Germline V CDR1 and CDR2: LGHDT, YNNKEL (reference sequence). Between the trimmed V and J ends, which lost 1 base and 4 bases, there was a span of 16 bases. The DNA of the CDR3 is TGTGCCAGCAGCCAAGGTGGCGGAAGGTCCGCCTATGGCTACACCTTC. Translating gives CASSQGGGRSAYGYTF.

The rearrangement joins TRBV6-5 to TRBJ1-2; 9 nucleotides agree with TRBD1. The CDR3 has 15 residues. The V and J ends lost 4 bases and 7 bases, in that order; junction bases with no gene match: 10. The V gene's germline CDR1 is MNHEY and CDR2 SVGAGI. CDR3 loop: CASSFLTGGRSGYTF. The CDR3 nucleotides read TGTGCCAGCAGTTTCCTGACAGGGGGGAGAAGTGGCTACACCTTC.

This clone was counted between two and nine times. The chain joins TRBV5-1 to TRBJ1-4; tentatively, D is TRBD1 (6 bases). The CDR3 length is 19 residues. Germline loops: CDR1 SGHRS, CDR2 YFSETQ. V lost 2 bases, J lost 4 bases, and 24 bases lay in between. The CDR3 DNA follows: TGCGCCAGCAGCTTCTACCCACGCGCGGGGGGGCCGGATAATGAAAAACTGTTTTTT. It is translated as CASSFYPRAGGPDNEKLFF.

Details on this clone: One end of the junction fails to match germline, which may point to a read error. The rearrangement links TRBV7-2 to TRBJ1-6, with D perhaps TRBD1 (5 bases). This CDR3 is built from 13 residues. Germline lookup yields CDR1 SGHTA and CDR2 FQGNSA. The CDR3: CASSPPGTSSLHF. The CDR3 coding sequence is TGTGCCAGCAGCCCCCCAGGGACTTCATCCCTCCACTTT. The full variable domain, in which reference TRBV7-2 and TRBJ1-6 provide the parts outside the CDR3, is GAGVSQSPSNKVTEKGKDVELRCDPISGHTALYWYRQSLGQGLEFLIYFQGNSAPDKSGLPSDRFSAERTGGSVSTLTIQRTQQEDSAVYLCASSPPGTSSLHFGNGTRLTVT.

The chain couples TRBV5-8 to TRBJ2-1, with 10 bases lining up with TRBD1. CDR3 length equals 16 residues. Looked up from germline, CDR1 is SGHTS and CDR2 is YDEGEE. V lost 4 bases to trimming and J lost 4 bases; unmatched junction nucleotides: 8. The CDR3 nucleotides read TGTGCCAGCAGCCCGATGGGACAGGGGAATTACAATGAGCAGTTCTTC. This translates into CASSPMGQGNYNEQFF.

The chain joins TRBV18 to TRBJ1-3; no firm D call. This CDR3 region has 14 residues. Germline V CDR1 and CDR2: KGHSH, LQKENI. V was trimmed by 3 bases and J by 0 bases, leaving 6 bases between them. The CDR3 loop reads CASSPQNSGNTIYF. The CDR3 region has the DNA TGTGCCAGCTCACCCCAGAACTCTGGAAACACCATATATTTT.

The V call is TRBV6-5, the J call TRBJ1-1; the D gene is possibly TRBD1 (5 bases). V was shortened by 0 bases and J by 0 bases, with 8 bases between the two germline ends. The CDR3 loop spans 15 amino acids. CDR1 is MNHEY, CDR2 SVGAGI, per germline. This CDR3 reads CASSYSGLMNTEAFF. The CDR3, as DNA: TGTGCCAGCAGTTACTCGGGACTTATGAACACTGAAGCTTTCTTT.

With respect to this clone: Distinct nucleotide sequences in the sample also encode this CDR3. This chain uses TRBV5-1 with TRBJ2-1; TRBD2 aligns across 15 bases. The CDR3 is 16 amino acids. CDR1 and CDR2 from the germline V gene are SGHRS and YFSETQ. The ends lost 1 base at V and 6 bases at J; junction bases unmatched: 2. The CDR3 region is CASSLRGLAGGNEQFF. The CDR3 nucleotides are TGCGCCAGCAGCTTGCGGGGACTAGCGGGAGGCAATGAGCAGTTCTTC.

V usage is TRBV9 and J usage is TRBJ2-3, with a weak D call TRBD2 (5 bases). CDR1 SGDLS and CDR2 YYNGEE come from the germline V gene. V lost 7 bases and J 11 bases, leaving 29 bases between the germline ends. The CDR3 loop spans 16 amino acids. In DNA, the CDR3 is TGTGCCAGCTATCCACAACCGGCAGACCCACAAGGGAGGCAGTATTTT. Encoded protein: CASYPQPADPQGRQYF.

This clone was seen just once. This sequence joins TRBV12-5 and TRBJ2-7, with D possibly matching TRBD1 (5 bases). The V end was cut by 5 bases, the J end by 5 bases, with 7 bases between. This CDR3 is built from 11 residues. Germline CDR1 LGHNT, CDR2 FRNRAP. CDR3: CASGQGHEQYF. The CDR3 DNA reads as TGTGCTAGTGGTCAGGGTCACGAGCAGTACTTC.

Of note for this clone: The identical CDR3 is also encoded by other nucleotide sequences in the sample. This chain links TRBV18 with TRBJ1-1; the D gene is possibly TRBD1 (6 bases). The CDR3 has 14 residues. Germline V gene sequence: CDR1 KGHSH, CDR2 LQKENI. Trimming left V 3 bases short and J 4 bases short, with 12 bases between. This chain's CDR3 is CASSPNRAGTEAFF. The DNA of the CDR3 is TGTGCCAGCTCACCCAACAGGGCCGGCACTGAAGCTTTCTTT.

This chain uses TRBV10-3 with TRBJ1-1, with 7 bases aligning to TRBD1. The CDR3 is made up of 14 amino acids. Germline lookup yields CDR1 ENHRY and CDR2 SYGVKD. Trimming at V came to 6 bases and at J to 3 bases, leaving 7 bases not matched to a gene. CDR3 protein: CAIRTTGPDTEAFF. The CDR3 nucleotides are TGTGCCATCAGGACGACAGGGCCGGACACTGAAGCTTTCTTT.

The chain employs TRBV11-1 and TRBJ2-1, with TRBD2 matching 7 bases. The CDR3 is 16 amino acids. The trim removed 1 base at V and 8 bases at J, leaving 11 bases unmatched. Germline CDR1 SGHAT, CDR2 FQDESV (reference sequence). The CDR3 reads CASSLGLVGGSDEQFF. The CDR3 nucleotides read TGTGCCAGCAGCTTAGGTCTCGTCGGGGGGTCGGATGAGCAGTTCTTC.

This chain connects TRBV28 to TRBJ1-4; the D gene is possibly TRBD1 (6 bases). Deletions cut 7 bases from V and 7 bases from J, with 10 bases between. Germline V CDR1 and CDR2: MDHEN, SYDVKM. This CDR3 spans 12 amino acids. The CDR3 is CASKVGGEKLFF. The DNA for the CDR3 is TGTGCCAGCAAAGTAGGGGGTGAAAAACTGTTTTTT.

In this sample, this clone turned up a few times. V and J are TRBV11-2 and TRBJ1-1, with TRBD1 matching over 7 bases. V dropped 5 bases and J dropped 4; count of bases not matched to a gene: 7. This CDR3 contains 14 residues. From germline, CDR1 is SGHAT and CDR2 FQNNGV. The CDR3 DNA sequence: TGTGCCAGCAGCATATCAGGGGGAAGCACTGAAGCTTTCTTT. The encoded protein is CASSISGGSTEAFF.